These T cell receptor beta chains were read from a single sample in a study of low-dose radiotherapy and immunotherapy resistance in tumors. From the reads, TCRdb called clonotypes with MiXCR, one entry per CDR3 protein. The table lists some 100,000 distinct CDR3 sequences, around a fifth of them singletons. This specimen was PBMCs, taken after low-dose radiotherapy plus immunotherapy. These receptors were taken from a female donor with ovarian cancer. The CDR3 runs from the conserved cysteine through the conserved F or W. A D gene is named only where the DNA matches it firmly. For some rows the clone size is stated as once, few or many, or as a class when expanded; others skip it.

D	size	V	J	length	CDR3	DNA
TRBD1	many	TRBV5-1	TRBJ2-7	14	CASSWTGLSYEQYF	TGCGCCAGCAGCTGGACAGGGCTCTCCTACGAGCAGTACTTC
TRBD1	few	TRBV5-1	TRBJ1-2	15	CASSVSGTGGYGYTF	TGCGCCAGCAGCGTTTCCGGGACAGGGGGCTATGGCTACACCTTC
.	.	TRBV5-4	TRBJ1-1	17	CASSLVGSAPTYTEAFF	TGTGCCAGCAGCTTGGTGGGGTCGGCACCAACCTACACTGAAGCTTTCTTT
.	many	TRBV20-1	TRBJ2-3	12	CSASPSTDTQYF	TGCAGTGCTAGCCCAAGCACAGATACGCAGTATTTT
.	.	TRBV12-3/TRBV12-4	TRBJ2-7	13	CASGPGQPYEQYF	TGTGCCAGCGGACCGGGACAACCCTACGAGCAGTACTTC
.	.	TRBV18	TRBJ2-5	13	CASSSQADGTQYF	TGTGCCAGCTCATCTCAGGCCGACGGGACCCAGTACTTC
.	few	TRBV6-1	TRBJ1-2	14	CASSEARQSYGYTF	TGTGCCAGCAGTGAAGCGCGGCAATCCTATGGCTACACCTTC
.	few	TRBV3-1	TRBJ2-2	17	CASSQDVASGVTGELFF	TGTGCCAGCAGCCAAGATGTGGCTAGTGGGGTCACCGGGGAGCTGTTTTTT
.	many	TRBV7-6	TRBJ2-2	17	CASSSLRGGLSTGELFF	TGTGCCAGCAGCTCTCTTAGGGGCGGATTGTCGACCGGGGAGCTGTTTTTT
.	.	TRBV11-2	TRBJ2-2	15	CASSLESDRTVGLFF	TGTGCCAGCAGCTTGGAATCAGACAGGACGGTCGGGCTGTTTTTT
.	few	TRBV23-1	TRBJ2-3	17	CASSQIKGGLGADTQYF	TGCGCCAGCAGTCAAATCAAGGGGGGGCTAGGAGCGGATACGCAGTATTTT
.	many	TRBV6-2/TRBV6-3	TRBJ2-7	18	CASSEAGAWNGAAEEQYF	TGTGCCAGCAGTGAAGCCGGGGCGTGGAACGGGGCGGCGGAGGAGCAGTACTTC
.	.	TRBV6-1	TRBJ1-2	16	CASSRGGEGANYGYTF	TGTGCCAGCAGTAGGGGAGGAGAGGGAGCTAACTATGGCTACACCTTC
TRBD1	many	TRBV10-3	TRBJ2-7	17	CAISESPTGGVVYEQYF	TGTGCCATCAGTGAGTCTCCAACAGGGGGCGTGGTATACGAGCAGTACTTC
.	many	TRBV20-1	TRBJ1-4	14	CSAPGRLSNEKLFF	TGCAGTGCGCCGGGACGGCTATCTAATGAAAAACTGTTTTTT
TRBD2	many	TRBV2	TRBJ2-3	15	CASIRLAGITDTQYF	TGTGCCAGCATAAGACTAGCGGGGATCACAGATACGCAGTATTTT
TRBD1	many	TRBV9	TRBJ2-6	17	CASSPRQGNSGANVLTF	TGTGCCAGCAGCCCCCGACAGGGGAACTCTGGGGCCAACGTCCTGACTTTC
.	many	TRBV30	TRBJ1-1	13	CAWTRTPNTEAFF	TGTGCCTGGACGAGGACACCGAACACTGAAGCTTTCTTT
TRBD2	many	TRBV4-2	TRBJ2-5	15	CASSRSAGEKETQYF	TGTGCCAGCAGCCGGTCCGCGGGGGAAAAAGAGACCCAGTACTTC
TRBD2	many	TRBV24-1	TRBJ2-5	15	CATSDLAGGRETQYF	TGTGCCACCAGTGATCTAGCGGGAGGACGAGAGACCCAGTACTTC
.	many	TRBV7-9	TRBJ1-4	14	CASSFGGGFEKLFF	TGTGCCAGCAGCTTCGGAGGCGGATTTGAAAAACTGTTTTTT
TRBD2	many	TRBV7-2	TRBJ2-7	14	CASSLVGGRDEQYF	TGTGCCAGCAGCTTAGTTGGCGGGAGGGACGAGCAGTACTTC
.	many	TRBV11-2	TRBJ2-2	19	CASSLGEGAGPLNTGELFF	TGTGCCAGCAGCTTGGGAGAGGGGGCGGGACCGCTGAACACCGGGGAGCTGTTTTTT
TRBD2	.	TRBV6-6	TRBJ2-5	15	CASRPTRAGKETQYF	TGTGCCAGCAGACCTACCCGAGCGGGGAAAGAGACCCAGTACTTC
.	.	TRBV24-1	TRBJ2-7	15	CATSDPRDKTYEQYF	TGTGCCACCAGTGATCCCAGGGACAAGACCTACGAGCAGTACTTC
TRBD1	.	TRBV3-1	TRBJ1-2	15	CASSLQGARIYGYTF	TGTGCCAGCAGCTTACAGGGGGCGCGGATCTATGGCTACACCTTC
TRBD2	many	TRBV20-1	TRBJ2-1	20	CSARDLSSGRGGPGANEQFF	TGCAGTGCTAGAGATTTGTCTAGCGGGCGAGGAGGGCCTGGGGCCAATGAGCAGTTCTTC
TRBD2	many	TRBV18	TRBJ2-1	17	CASSRNLAGGSYNEQFF	TGTGCCAGCTCACGGAACCTAGCGGGAGGCTCCTACAATGAGCAGTTCTTC
.	many	TRBV29-1	TRBJ2-1	12	CSAESSYNEQFF	TGCAGCGCAGAAAGCTCCTACAATGAGCAGTTCTTC
.	many	TRBV6-5	TRBJ2-7	16	CASSYSIAGSSYEQYF	TGTGCCAGCAGTTACTCGATTGCCGGGTCTTCCTACGAGCAGTACTTC
.	many	TRBV7-9	TRBJ1-3	16	CASSLEKGLSGNTIYF	TGTGCCAGCAGCTTAGAGAAGGGCCTCTCTGGAAACACCATATATTTT
TRBD2	.	TRBV7-2	TRBJ2-5	15	CASSLTAGGYETQYF	TGTGCCAGCAGCTTAACAGCGGGAGGTTATGAGACCCAGTACTTC
.	.	TRBV5-4	TRBJ1-2	15	CASSFESGPNYGYTF	TGTGCCAGCAGCTTTGAGTCCGGGCCCAACTATGGCTACACCTTC